The 4 T cell receptor beta chains given below trace back to one sample, sequenced in a study of neoadjuvant nivolumab and ipilimumab in lung cancer. The data were produced by immunoSEQ multiplex PCR, yet TCRdb's version contains in-frame clones alone and is incomplete. The sample consists of 25,000 to 30,000 clones, less than 90% of them appearing once. Sequencing used peripheral blood, obtained before neoadjuvant nivolumab, alone or with ipilimumab. These receptors originate from an adult with non-small cell lung cancer.

J is TRBJ2-2 and V is TRBV6-7; 9 positions match TRBD1. TRBV6-7 is given ORF status, its function remaining uncertain. CDR3 length: 15 amino acids. The ends lost 7 bases at V and 7 bases at J; junction bases unmatched: 10. The CDR3 DNA reads TGTGCCAGCATATTGGGACAGGGACTCCACGGGGAGCTGTTTTTT. This codes for CASILGQGLHGELFF.

This clone was observed once. This sequence joins TRBV10-3 and TRBJ2-5; TRBD1 matches at 8 bases. This CDR3 is built from 15 residues. The ends lost 6 bases at V and 3 bases at J; junction bases unmatched: 9. Germline V lookup: CDR1 ENHRY, CDR2 SYGVKD. CDR3 DNA: TGTGCCATCAGCAGATTGGGACAGGACGAAGAGACCCAGTACTTC. Its translation is CAISRLGQDEETQYF.

Remarks on this clone: The identical CDR3 is also encoded by other nucleotide sequences in the sample. This chain connects TRBV9 to TRBJ1-1; the D gene is possibly TRBD1 (5 bases). CDR1 is SGDLS and CDR2 is YYNGEE in the germline V gene. The CDR3 totals 15 residues. V gave up 1 base and J gave up 2 bases, with 12 bases separating them. CDR3 in amino acids: CASSVSGTGNTEAFF. CDR3 coding DNA: TGTGCCAGCAGCGTATCGGGGACGGGTAACACTGAAGCTTTCTTT.

This clone appeared a single time. The J gene is TRBJ2-2, the V gene TRBV19; either TRBD1 or TRBD2 may supply D (5 bases each). The ends were cut back, 10 bases at V and 2 bases at J, with 14 bases in the middle. The germline V gene encodes CDR1 LNHDA and CDR2 SQIVND (reference sequence). The CDR3 sequence is 14 residues long. This chain's CDR3 is CATHEGSNTGELFF. CDR3 DNA sequence: TGTGCCACTCATGAGGGGAGCAACACCGGGGAGCTGTTTTTT. Full variable domain (missing parts from reference TRBV19 and TRBJ2-2): DGGITQSPKYLFRKEGQNVTLSCEQNLNHDAMYWYRQDPGQGLRLIYYSQIVNDFQKGDIAEGYSVSREKKESFPLTVTSAQKNPTAFYLCATHEGSNTGELFFGEGSRLTVL.